The T cell receptor beta chain described here comes from a study of blood T cell repertoires in COVID-19. Study-wide context: T cells, B-cell-depleted T cells, or PBMCs provided the cDNA or gDNA that served as material.

Per the original data handling: Reference gene primer amplification gave estimated nucleated cell counts. Assay: immunoSEQ multiplex PCR; the TCRdb copy retains only in-frame clones and omits some. V and J calls and clone size are as listed in that table; D and trimming were resolved from the DNA. The table records roughly 250,000 clones, about 83% of them present only once. CDR1 SGHNT and CDR2 YYREEE come from the germline V gene (reference sequence). V was clipped by 1 base and J by 5 bases; unmatched bases: 8. The CDR3 is made up of 15 amino acids. The sequenced sample consisted of peripheral blood. This TCR was recovered from a man aged 50-60 years with acute or convalescent COVID-19. This chain links TRBV5-4 with TRBJ2-5, with 7 bases identical to TRBD2. CDR3 residues: CASSLWAGVSETQYF. CDR3 in DNA: TGTGCCAGCAGCTTGTGGGCGGGGGTGAGCGAGACCCAGTACTTC.